Listed below are T cell receptor beta chains from one sample, sequenced in a study of OX40 agonist ivuxolimab in advanced cancers. TCRdb keeps only in-frame clones here, not all; method: immunoSEQ multiplex PCR. Seen here are tens of thousands of clones, 70% to 80% observed once, and the top ten hold roughly 15%. Sample: CD4+ or CD8+ T cells sorted from blood, taken in a trial of the OX40 agonist ivuxolimab. The source is an adult with an advanced solid tumor such as melanoma, head and neck, liver or kidney cancer. Both conserved end residues are part of each CDR3. The D gene is left open where the match is weak. Clone sizes are given selectively: once, few, many, or a class where the clone is expanded.

>-|TRBV30|12|-|TRBJ2-2
CAWSVGAGELFF
TGTGCCTGGAGTGTGGGGGCCGGGGAGCTGTTTTTT
>TRBD2|TRBV19|13|-|TRBJ2-3
CASCGGAGDTQYF
TGTGCCAGTTGCGGGGGGGCCGGAGATACGCAGTATTTT
>-|TRBV2|13|-|TRBJ1-1
CASKEIPNTEAFF
TGTGCCAGTAAAGAGATACCGAACACTGAAGCTTTCTTT
>-|TRBV18|14|-|TRBJ2-1
CASSPPSGVNEQFF
TGTGCCAGCTCACCACCGTCAGGGGTTAATGAGCAGTTCTTC
>-|TRBV30|13|large|TRBJ1-1
CAWSPTGRTEAFF
TGTGCCTGGAGTCCGACCGGGAGGACTGAAGCTTTCTTT
>-|TRBV9|15|-|TRBJ1-2
CASSVEEGARYGYTF
TGTGCCAGCAGCGTAGAGGAAGGGGCGCGATATGGCTACACCTTC
>-|TRBV10-1|13|-|TRBJ1-1
CASQKVVGTEAFF
TGCGCCTCCCAAAAGGTGGTAGGCACTGAAGCTTTCTTT
>-|TRBV4-1|14|-|TRBJ1-2
CASSQNSVNYGYTF
TGCGCCAGCAGCCAAAATTCGGTGAACTATGGCTACACCTTC
>-|TRBV2|15|-|TRBJ1-3
CASSAGQARGNTIYF
TGTGCCAGCAGTGCGGGACAAGCTCGAGGAAACACCATATATTTT
>-|TRBV7-9|15|-|TRBJ1-6
CASGLSGAYNSPLHF
TGTGCCAGCGGACTATCGGGGGCTTATAATTCACCCCTCCACTTT
>-|TRBV9|11|-|TRBJ2-7
CASSSSYEQYF
TGTGCCAGCAGCTCAAGCTACGAGCAGTACTTC
>-|TRBV10-2|13|-|TRBJ1-2
CASSVQQNYGYTF
TGCGCCAGCAGTGTTCAACAAAACTATGGCTACACCTTC
>-|TRBV19|14|-|TRBJ1-6
CASSVGGGGSPLHF
TGTGCCAGTAGTGTGGGCGGGGGGGGGTCACCCCTCCACTTT
>-|TRBV19|14|-|TRBJ2-2
CASGTLPYTGELFF
TGTGCCAGTGGGACCCTGCCTTACACCGGGGAGCTGTTTTTT
>TRBD1|TRBV7-8|16|once|TRBJ1-1
CASSLDRGQRNTEAFF
TGTGCCAGCAGTTTGGACAGGGGGCAAAGGAACACTGAAGCTTTCTTT
>TRBD2|TRBV10-3|16|-|TRBJ2-3
CAISEGSGGVTDTQYF
TGTGCCATCAGTGAGGGAAGCGGGGGTGTCACAGATACGCAGTATTTT
>-|TRBV9|12|-|TRBJ1-1
CASSVGGAEAFF
TGTGCCAGCAGCGTAGGTGGGGCTGAAGCTTTCTTT
>-|TRBV6-1|15|-|TRBJ1-5
CASSGGDYSNQPQHF
TGTGCCAGCAGTGGAGGGGATTATAGCAATCAGCCCCAGCATTTT
>-|TRBV30|14|-|TRBJ2-3
CAWSVGGRTDTQYF
TGTGCCTGGAGTGTTGGAGGCCGCACAGATACGCAGTATTTT
>-|TRBV30|14|few|TRBJ1-1
CAWSAGDGGTEAFF
TGTGCCTGGTCCGCCGGGGACGGGGGCACTGAAGCTTTCTTT
>-|TRBV6-1|13|-|TRBJ2-5
CASSGRDRETQYF
TGTGCCAGCAGTGGCAGGGATAGGGAGACCCAGTACTTC
>-|TRBV7-9|14|-|TRBJ1-2
CASSPAPTNYGYTF
TGTGCCAGCAGCCCCGCGCCGACTAACTATGGCTACACCTTC
>-|TRBV6-6|16|-|TRBJ1-5
CASRGEWAGNYQPQHF
TGTGCCAGCAGGGGTGAATGGGCGGGGAATTATCAGCCCCAGCATTTT
>-|TRBV7-8|17|-|TRBJ2-5
CASSLERLGLQKETQYF
TGTGCCAGCAGCTTAGAGCGTCTTGGACTGCAAAAAGAGACCCAGTACTTC
>-|TRBV5-1|14|few|TRBJ1-4
CASSFGGAEEKLFF
TGCGCCAGCAGCTTTGGGGGGGCAGAGGAAAAACTGTTTTTT
>TRBD2|TRBV6-6|14|-|TRBJ2-7
CASIYKAGVYEQYF
TGTGCCAGCATCTACAAGGCGGGGGTCTACGAGCAGTACTTC
>-|TRBV27|15|-|TRBJ2-7
CASSSGRGTTYEQYF
TGTGCCAGCAGTTCCGGCAGGGGTACTACTTACGAGCAGTACTTC
>-|TRBV11-1|16|few|TRBJ2-7
CASSDQGVGVLSEQYF
TGTGCCAGCAGCGACCAGGGAGTGGGAGTCTTGAGCGAGCAGTACTTC
>TRBD1|TRBV6-1|13|once|TRBJ1-2
CASSERDRAGYTF
TGTGCCAGCAGTGAAAGGGACAGGGCTGGCTACACCTTC
>-|TRBV5-1|15|-|TRBJ2-2
CASSLAQGNTGELFF
TGCGCCAGCAGCTTGGCCCAGGGGAACACCGGGGAGCTGTTTTTT
>TRBD1|TRBV19|14|-|TRBJ2-7
CASSLPGQGYEQYF
TGTGCCAGTAGTCTCCCGGGACAGGGTTACGAGCAGTACTTC
>TRBD1|TRBV7-9|14|-|TRBJ2-7
CASSYGQGPYEQYF
TGTGCCAGCAGCTATGGACAGGGGCCCTACGAGCAGTACTTC
>-|TRBV2|14|-|TRBJ1-3
CASIEGGSGNTIYF
TGTGCCAGCATTGAAGGGGGATCTGGAAACACCATATATTTT
>TRBD1|TRBV19|12|few|TRBJ1-2
CASSAGQYGYTF
TGTGCCAGTAGTGCGGGACAGTATGGCTACACCTTC
>TRBD1|TRBV13|16|-|TRBJ1-2
CASSLDRGFRLGGYTF
TGTGCCAGCAGCTTAGACAGGGGATTCCGCCTCGGTGGCTACACCTTC
>-|TRBV14|16|once|TRBJ1-2
CASSHTTGLTNYGYTF
TGTGCCAGCAGCCATACAACAGGGCTAACTAACTATGGCTACACCTTC
>TRBD1|TRBV5-8|14|-|TRBJ2-7
CASSWTGGSYEQYF
TGTGCCAGCAGCTGGACAGGGGGCTCCTACGAGCAGTACTTC
>TRBD1|TRBV6-4|16|-|TRBJ2-1
CASSKTQGAGRNEQFF
TGTGCCAGCAGTAAAACCCAGGGGGCTGGTAGAAATGAGCAGTTCTTC
>-|TRBV15|15|-|TRBJ2-2
CATSGGQTNTGELFF
TGTGCCACCAGCGGAGGGCAGACGAACACCGGGGAGCTGTTTTTT
>-|TRBV2|16|few|TRBJ2-3
CASSEWKGASTDTQYF
TGTGCCAGCAGTGAATGGAAGGGTGCTAGCACAGATACGCAGTATTTT
>TRBD2|TRBV10-1|15|-|TRBJ2-5
CASRSGLAGGKTQYF
TGCGCCAGCAGATCCGGACTAGCGGGGGGGAAGACCCAGTACTTC
>-|TRBV6-4|13|-|TRBJ2-3
CASSDSNTDTQYF
TGTGCCAGCAGTGACTCTAACACAGATACGCAGTATTTT
>-|TRBV5-1|15|-|TRBJ2-3
CASSLAGTSTDTQYF
TGCGCCAGCAGCTTGGCTGGGACTAGCACAGATACGCAGTATTTT
>-|TRBV2|13|-|TRBJ2-7
CASKWTPPYEQYF
TGTGCCAGCAAGTGGACACCTCCCTACGAGCAGTACTTC